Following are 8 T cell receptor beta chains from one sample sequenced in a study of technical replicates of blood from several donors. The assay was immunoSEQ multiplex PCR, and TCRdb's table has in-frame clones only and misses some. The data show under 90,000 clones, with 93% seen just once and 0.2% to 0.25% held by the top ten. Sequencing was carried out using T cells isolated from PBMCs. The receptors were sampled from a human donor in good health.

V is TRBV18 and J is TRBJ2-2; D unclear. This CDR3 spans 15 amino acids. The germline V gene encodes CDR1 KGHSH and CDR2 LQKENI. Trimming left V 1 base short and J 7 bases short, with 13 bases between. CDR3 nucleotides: TGTGCCAGCTCACCACGACGGCAGGAACACGGGGAGCTGTTTTTT. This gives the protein CASSPRRQEHGELFF. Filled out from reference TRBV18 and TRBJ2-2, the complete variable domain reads NAGVMQNPRHLVRRRGQEARLRCSPMKGHSHVYWYRQLPEEGLKFMVYLQKENIIDESGMPKERFSAEFPKEGPSILRIQQVVRGDSAAYFCASSPRRQEHGELFFGEGSRLTVL.

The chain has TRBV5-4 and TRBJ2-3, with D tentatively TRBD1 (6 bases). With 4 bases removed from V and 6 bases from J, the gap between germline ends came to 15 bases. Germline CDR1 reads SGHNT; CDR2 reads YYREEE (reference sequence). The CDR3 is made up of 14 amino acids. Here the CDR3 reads CASSNDRLTDTQYF. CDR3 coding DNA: TGTGCCAGCAGCAACGACAGGTTAACCGATACGCAGTATTTT.

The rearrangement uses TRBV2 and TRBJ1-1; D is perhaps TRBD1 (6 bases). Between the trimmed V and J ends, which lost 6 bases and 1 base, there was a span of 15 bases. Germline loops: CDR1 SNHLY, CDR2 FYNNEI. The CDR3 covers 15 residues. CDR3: CASRDAGTPNTEAFF. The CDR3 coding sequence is TGTGCCAGCAGGGACGCCGGGACACCGAACACTGAAGCTTTCTTT.

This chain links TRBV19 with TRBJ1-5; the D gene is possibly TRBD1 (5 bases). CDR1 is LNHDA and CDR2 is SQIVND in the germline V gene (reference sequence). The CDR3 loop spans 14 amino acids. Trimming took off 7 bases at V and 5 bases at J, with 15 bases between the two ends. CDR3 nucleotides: TGTGCCAGTACTAAGGGGATAGTTGATCAGCCCCAGCATTTT. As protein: CASTKGIVDQPQHF. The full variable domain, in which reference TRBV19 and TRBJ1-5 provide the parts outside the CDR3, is DGGITQSPKYLFRKEGQNVTLSCEQNLNHDAMYWYRQDPGQGLRLIYYSQIVNDFQKGDIAEGYSVSREKKESFPLTVTSAQKNPTAFYLCASTKGIVDQPQHFGDGTRLSIL.

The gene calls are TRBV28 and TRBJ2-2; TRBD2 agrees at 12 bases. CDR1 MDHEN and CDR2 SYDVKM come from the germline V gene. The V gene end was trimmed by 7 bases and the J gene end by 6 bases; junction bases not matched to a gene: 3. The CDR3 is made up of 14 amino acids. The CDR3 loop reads CASKLAGGPGELFF. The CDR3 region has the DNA TGTGCCAGCAAACTAGCGGGGGGCCCCGGGGAGCTGTTTTTT. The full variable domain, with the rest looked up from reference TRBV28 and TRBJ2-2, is DVKVTQSSRYLVKRTGEKVFLECVQDMDHENMFWYRQDPGLGLRLIYFSYDVKMKEKGDIPEGYSVSREKKERFSLILESASTNQTSMYLCASKLAGGPGELFFGEGSRLTVL.

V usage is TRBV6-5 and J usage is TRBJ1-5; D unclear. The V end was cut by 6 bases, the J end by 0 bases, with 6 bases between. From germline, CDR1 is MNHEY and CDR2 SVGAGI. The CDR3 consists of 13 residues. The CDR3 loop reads CASSRDSNQPQHF. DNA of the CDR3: TGTGCCAGCAGCCGAGATAGCAATCAGCCCCAGCATTTT.

The CDR3 DNA follows: TGTGCCAGCAGTGAAGGTATGAGGACAGGGGAGTCCTACAATGAGCAGTTCTTC. This encodes CASSEGMRTGESYNEQFF. The chain is built from TRBV2 and TRBJ2-1, with TRBD1 matching 9 bases. The length of the CDR3 is 18 residues. Germline loops: CDR1 SNHLY, CDR2 FYNNEI. The junction had 8 bases not matched to a gene; V was cut back by 1 base and J by 1 base.

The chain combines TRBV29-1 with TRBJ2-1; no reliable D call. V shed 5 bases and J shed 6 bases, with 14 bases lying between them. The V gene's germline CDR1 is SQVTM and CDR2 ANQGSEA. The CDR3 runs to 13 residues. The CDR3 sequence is CSVRLTTFNEQFF. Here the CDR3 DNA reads TGCAGCGTTAGACTTACCACTTTCAATGAGCAGTTCTTC.